Shown below are 19 T cell receptor beta chains from a single sample sequenced in a study of PD-1 blockade in classical Hodgkin lymphoma. In every patient, relapse followed autologous stem cell transplantation, while exposure to brentuximab vedotin differed. Some clones are missing from TCRdb's copy, which holds only in-frame ones; the method was immunoSEQ multiplex PCR. The sample includes approximately 27,000 clones, 65% to 90% of them seen just once. This specimen consisted of peripheral blood mononuclear cells (PBMCs), obtained at baseline. Receptors originate from a human donor with classical Hodgkin lymphoma.

V and J are TRBV30 and TRBJ1-6, with D perhaps matching TRBD1 (6 bases). CDR1 is GTSNPN, CDR2 SVGIG, per germline (reference sequence). The CDR3 extends over 15 amino acids. The V gene lost 3 bases and the J gene lost 4 bases, with 13 bases spanning the gap. CDR3 bases: TGTGCCTGGAGGGGCAGGGGAGCGTATAATTCACCCCTCCACTTT. It is translated as CAWRGRGAYNSPLHF.

This sequence joins TRBV19 and TRBJ2-2; 11 nucleotides match TRBD1. This CDR3 is built from 17 residues. Germline V lookup: CDR1 LNHDA, CDR2 SQIVND (reference sequence). Trimming cost V 6 bases and J 5 bases; bases outside gene matches: 11. The CDR3 DNA follows: TGTGCCAGTAGGACAATCAGGGACAGGGGGGGGACCGGGGAGCTGTTTTTT. This translates into CASRTIRDRGGTGELFF.

This chain uses TRBV29-1 with TRBJ2-1; 9 bases fit TRBD1. V was pared by 7 bases and J by 7 bases, with 5 bases of the junction left unmatched. The V gene's germline CDR1 is SQVTM and CDR2 ANQGSEA. The CDR3 is 12 residues long. CDR3 sequence reads: CSAIQGANEQFF. Written as DNA, the CDR3 is TGCAGCGCAATACAGGGGGCGAATGAGCAGTTCTTC.

The J gene is TRBJ1-1, the V gene TRBV27; D uncertain. Germline V CDR1 and CDR2: MNHEY, SMNVEV (reference sequence). The CDR3 loop spans 17 amino acids. V was shortened by 6 bases and J by 0 bases, with 20 bases between the two germline ends. CDR3 residues: CASSPPGFVGMNTEAFF. Written as DNA, the CDR3 is TGTGCCAGCAGCCCCCCCGGATTTGTAGGAATGAACACTGAAGCTTTCTTT.

The chain employs TRBV5-1 and TRBJ2-5; D is possibly TRBD1 (6 bases). The CDR3 is 15 residues long. Trimming pared 0 bases from V and 3 bases from J, leaving 12 bases between. Germline assignment: CDR1 SGHRS and CDR2 YFSETQ. The CDR3 here is CASSLGAGQKETQYF. As DNA, the CDR3 is TGCGCCAGCAGCTTGGGGGCCGGACAGAAAGAGACCCAGTACTTC.

This chain links TRBV18 with TRBJ1-5; TRBD1 matches at 8 bases. There are 15 residues in the CDR3. Germline lookup yields CDR1 KGHSH and CDR2 LQKENI. Trimming removed 3 bases from V and 4 bases from J; junction bases left unmatched: 5. As DNA, the CDR3 is TGTGCCAGCTCACCTGGACAGGGTCCAAATCAGCCCCAGCATTTT. Its protein is CASSPGQGPNQPQHF.

The V gene is TRBV9, the J gene TRBJ2-5; 14 positions match TRBD2. The CDR3 length is 17 residues. Germline assignment: CDR1 SGDLS and CDR2 YYNGEE. Trimming at V came to 0 bases and at J to 1 base, leaving 2 bases not matched to a gene. The CDR3 is CASSVGTSGGTQETQYF. CDR3 sequence (DNA): TGTGCCAGCAGCGTAGGGACTAGCGGGGGGACCCAAGAGACCCAGTACTTC.

The chain combines TRBV5-1 with TRBJ1-4; unclear D gene. Germline loops: CDR1 SGHRS, CDR2 YFSETQ. The CDR3 loop spans 15 amino acids. The V gene lost 0 bases and the J gene lost 4 bases, with 10 bases spanning the gap. The CDR3: CASSLDGDLNEKLFF. The CDR3 coding sequence is TGCGCCAGCAGCTTGGACGGCGACCTTAATGAAAAACTGTTTTTT.

The sample holds one count of this clone. The V gene is TRBV7-6, the J gene TRBJ2-5; perhaps D is TRBD1 or TRBD2 (5 bases each). Trimming cost V 5 bases and J 3 bases, with 13 bases left between them. The CDR3 sequence is 14 residues long. CDR1 SGHVS and CDR2 FNYEAQ come from the germline V gene. DNA of the CDR3: TGTGCCAGCAGCAAGGGACGGATTGAAGAGACCCAGTACTTC. Translation gives CASSKGRIEETQYF.

The V and J genes are TRBV7-2 and TRBJ2-3; 8 nucleotides line up with TRBD2. Germline V gives CDR1 SGHTA, CDR2 FQGNSA. J lost 0 bases, V lost 3 bases, and 8 bases had no gene match. The length of the CDR3 is 17 residues. CDR3 in DNA: TGTGCCAGCAGCTTTCCGTCTAGCGGGCCAAGCACAGATACGCAGTATTTT. This sequence encodes CASSFPSSGPSTDTQYF.

This clone has just a few counts. The chain joins TRBV2 to TRBJ1-2; maybe TRBD1 (5 bases). This CDR3 comprises 12 residues. Deletions cut 7 bases from V and 6 bases from J, with 12 bases between. Germline CDR1 is SNHLY and CDR2 is FYNNEI. CDR3 amino acids: CASTGGEHGYTF. CDR3 nucleotide sequence: TGTGCCAGCACGGGGGGTGAGCATGGCTACACCTTC.

The rearrangement links TRBV7-8 to TRBJ1-6; D might be TRBD1 (5 bases). Looked up from germline, CDR1 is SGHVS and CDR2 is FQNEAQ. The CDR3 has 15 amino acids. The V gene lost 1 base and the J gene lost 9 bases, with 13 bases spanning the gap. In DNA, the CDR3 is TGTGCCAGCAGCTTAGACGGGGGTCGCGGTTCACCCCTCCACTTT. It is translated as CASSLDGGRGSPLHF.

The chain carries TRBV5-6 and TRBJ1-1, with D unclear. The CDR3 extends over 12 amino acids. Between the trimmed V and J ends, which lost 0 bases and 5 bases, there was a span of 5 bases. Germline CDR1 is SGHDT and CDR2 is YYEEEE. The chain's CDR3 is CASSLEATEAFF. The CDR3 DNA reads as TGTGCCAGCAGCTTGGAGGCGACTGAAGCTTTCTTT.

V is TRBV7-8 and J is TRBJ1-3; no clear D. Germline CDR1 reads SGHVS; CDR2 reads FQNEAQ. The CDR3 totals 15 residues. V gave up 6 bases and J gave up 2 bases, with 14 bases separating them. CDR3 DNA sequence: TGTGCCAGCAGTTCCGGAACGCACACTGGAAACACCATATATTTT. This codes for CASSSGTHTGNTIYF. Drawing the rest from reference TRBV7-8 and TRBJ1-3, the complete variable domain is GAGVSQSPRYKVAKRGQDVALRCDPISGHVSLFWYQQALGQGPEFLTYFQNEAQLDKSGLPSDRFFAERPEGSVSTLKIQRTQQEDSAVYLCASSSGTHTGNTIYFGEGSWLTVV.

This clone showed up just a few times. The chain carries TRBV7-9 and TRBJ2-3; the D is unclear. Trimming took 1 base from V and 2 from J, leaving 7 bases between them. The CDR3 is 14 residues long. Germline V lookup: CDR1 SEHNR, CDR2 FQNEAQ (reference sequence). Here the CDR3 reads CASSLDGNTDTQYF. Written as DNA, the CDR3 is TGTGCCAGCAGCTTAGACGGAAACACAGATACGCAGTATTTT.

The rearrangement links TRBV5-1 to TRBJ2-5; D is possibly TRBD1 or TRBD2 (7 bases each). The V end lost 5 bases, the J end lost 4 bases, and 18 bases lay between the germline ends. The CDR3 runs to 15 residues. Germline CDR1 SGHRS, CDR2 YFSETQ. CDR3 residues: CASSTNLRGGETQYF. CDR3 DNA sequence: TGCGCCAGCAGTACGAACCTCAGGGGGGGAGAGACCCAGTACTTC.

The chain uses TRBV7-9 and TRBJ2-3; TRBD2 aligns across 9 bases. V trimming: 1 base; J trimming: 4 bases; junction bases outside the gene matches: 6. This CDR3 region has 16 residues. Germline CDR1 SEHNR, CDR2 FQNEAQ (reference sequence). This CDR3 reads CASSLEAGGRSDTQYF. The DNA for the CDR3 is TGTGCCAGCAGCTTAGAGGCGGGGGGGCGTTCAGATACGCAGTATTTT.

This chain connects TRBV4-1 to TRBJ1-1; weak D call: TRBD1 (5 bases). The CDR3 runs 14 residues. CDR1 and CDR2 (germline): MGHRA, YSYEKL. V was trimmed by 3 bases and J by 1 base, leaving 9 bases between them. The CDR3 loop is CASSQRGANTEAFF. CDR3 bases: TGCGCCAGCAGCCAGCGCGGGGCGAACACTGAAGCTTTCTTT.

The rearrangement uses TRBV18 and TRBJ2-2; weak D call: TRBD1 (7 bases). Trimming took off 0 bases at V and 0 bases at J, with 11 bases between the two ends. There are 17 residues in the CDR3. Germline CDR1 and CDR2: KGHSH and LQKENI. This chain's CDR3 is CASSPPGGQTNTGELFF. The CDR3 nucleotides read TGTGCCAGCTCACCACCGGGGGGACAGACGAACACCGGGGAGCTGTTTTTT.